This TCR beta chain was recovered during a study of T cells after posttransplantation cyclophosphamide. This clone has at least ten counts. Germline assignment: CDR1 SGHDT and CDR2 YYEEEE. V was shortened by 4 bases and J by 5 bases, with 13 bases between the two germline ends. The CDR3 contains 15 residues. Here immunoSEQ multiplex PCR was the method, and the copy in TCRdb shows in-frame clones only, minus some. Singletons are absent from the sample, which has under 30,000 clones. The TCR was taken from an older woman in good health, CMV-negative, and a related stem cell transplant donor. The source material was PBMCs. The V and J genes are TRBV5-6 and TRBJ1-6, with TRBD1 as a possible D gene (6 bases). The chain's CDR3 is CASSLNRVHNSPLHF. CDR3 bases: TGTGCCAGCAGCCTGAACAGGGTGCATAATTCACCCCTCCACTTT.